This passage covers 8 T cell receptor beta chains from one sample sequenced in a study of blood T cell repertoires in COVID-19. Only in-frame clones appear in the TCRdb table, and some are missing; sequencing was by immunoSEQ multiplex PCR. The sample consists of 55,000 to 65,000 clones, about 85% of them appearing once. Material for sequencing was peripheral blood. These receptors were obtained from a woman of 80 years or more with acute or convalescent COVID-19.

The chain combines TRBV15 with TRBJ1-4; TRBD1 agrees at 7 bases. J lost 8 bases, V lost 1 base, and 13 bases had no gene match. Germline V lookup: CDR1 LNHNV, CDR2 YYDKDF (reference sequence). This CDR3 spans 17 amino acids. Here the CDR3 DNA reads TGTGCCACCAGCAGAGGGGGGAGACAGGGTGGTCGGGAAAAACTGTTTTTT. This translates into CATSRGGRQGGREKLFF.

The count of this clone is one. The CDR3 sequence is CASSASQETQYF. Here the CDR3 DNA reads TGTGCCAGCAGCGCCAGTCAAGAGACCCAGTACTTC. This rearrangement joins TRBV9 to TRBJ2-5; no reliable D call. The CDR3 extends over 12 amino acids. From germline, CDR1 is SGDLS and CDR2 YYNGEE. Trimming pared 3 bases from V and 2 bases from J, leaving 5 bases between.

This clone occurred a few times. The same CDR3 is also encoded by other DNA sequences in this sample. The chain is built from TRBV2 and TRBJ1-1; a weak D match, TRBD1 (5 bases). The CDR3 extends over 18 amino acids. Trimming took 2 bases from V and 5 from J, leaving 24 bases between them. Germline V gene lookup returns CDR1 SNHLY and CDR2 FYNNEI. In DNA, the CDR3 is TGTGCCAGCAGTGAACACGGGGGAGGTGGGTTTGGTTTTACTGAAGCTTTCTTT. This codes for CASSEHGGGGFGFTEAFF.

This clone was detected only once. The chain is built from TRBV11-2 and TRBJ1-1; maybe TRBD1 (5 bases). In germline, CDR1 is SGHAT, CDR2 FQNNGV. V dropped 5 bases and J dropped 0 bases, with 19 bases sitting between them. This CDR3 is 17 amino acids long. CDR3 nucleotide sequence: TGTGCCAGCAGCCTCCAGGGTAGAGGTCCTATGAACACTGAAGCTTTCTTT. Translated: CASSLQGRGPMNTEAFF. Full variable domain (missing parts from reference TRBV11-2 and TRBJ1-1): EAGVAQSPRYKIIEKRQSVAFWCNPISGHATLYWYQQILGQGPKLLIQFQNNGVVDDSQLPKDRFSAERLKGVDSTLKIQPAKLEDSAVYLCASSLQGRGPMNTEAFFGQGTRLTVV.

The gene calls are TRBV30 and TRBJ1-6; D not resolved. The CDR3 is 15 amino acids. V gave up 4 bases and J gave up 0 bases, with 10 bases separating them. CDR1 GTSNPN and CDR2 SVGIG come from the germline V gene (reference sequence). The CDR3 region has the DNA TGTGCCTGGACTGAACAGAGCTCCTATAATTCACCCCTCCACTTT. Translated, it gives CAWTEQSSYNSPLHF.

This clone occurred a few times. This chain uses TRBV12-3 or TRBV12-4 with TRBJ2-3; 8 bases fit TRBD1. This CDR3 comprises 13 residues. The J segment lost 6 bases and the V segment lost 6 bases, leaving 5 bases of the junction unmatched. This CDR3 reads CASRRTGPDTQYF. CDR3 DNA: TGTGCCAGCAGAAGGACAGGGCCGGATACGCAGTATTTT.

This clone was picked up one time. The chain combines TRBV15 with TRBJ2-7, with 7 bases matching TRBD2. V shed 5 bases and J 1 base; nucleotides not matched to a gene: 5. The germline V gene encodes CDR1 LNHNV and CDR2 YYDKDF (reference sequence). CDR3 length: 14 amino acids. The CDR3: CATSPMGGSYEQYF. The DNA of the CDR3 is TGTGCCACCAGCCCTATGGGGGGGTCCTACGAGCAGTACTTC.

This chain connects TRBV7-2 to TRBJ2-1; unclear D gene. The V gene's germline CDR1 is SGHTA and CDR2 FQGNSA. The CDR3 contains 11 residues. The V end was cut by 1 base, the J end by 8 bases, with 3 bases between. The CDR3 protein is CASSLVYEQFF. Written as DNA, the CDR3 is TGTGCCAGCAGCTTAGTCTATGAGCAGTTCTTC.